Below, one TCR beta chain is given with its context. TCRdb's table, derived via immunoSEQ multiplex PCR, lists solely in-frame clones and lacks some. The sample shows about 170,000 clones, approximately 91% of them seen only once. The data were taken from a study of blood T cell repertoires in COVID-19. CDR1 SEHNR and CDR2 FQNEAQ come from the germline V gene (reference sequence). With 3 bases removed from V and 7 bases from J, the gap between germline ends came to 9 bases. There are 12 residues in the CDR3. The sequence came from a man aged 18 to 29 with COVID-19, enrolled during active disease. V usage is TRBV7-9 and J usage is TRBJ1-1; D call uncertain. Sequenced input: peripheral blood. CDR3 residues: CASSLAQLEAFF. The CDR3 DNA sequence: TGTGCCAGCAGCTTGGCACAGCTTGAAGCTTTCTTT.